Given below is one T cell receptor beta chain in context. Its antigen is currently unknown. These data come from a study of T cells in Graves' hyperthyroidism and ophthalmopathy. Researchers amplified the TCR beta CDR3 regions from RNA transcripts. First-round RT-PCR of the TCR CDR3 relied on the HTBI primer set. TCRdb itself ran the multiplex PCR reads through MiXCR, one entry per CDR3 protein. The repertoire holds 800,000 or so distinct CDR3 sequences, with around 38% as singletons. Each diagnosis drew on symptoms, thyroxine, TRAb, thyroid ultrasound and orbital computed tomography findings. CDR1 and CDR2 from the germline V gene are MGHDK and SYGVNS. V was shortened by 6 bases and J by 4 bases, with 24 bases between the two germline ends. The CDR3 covers 18 residues. Study-wide points: The model predicted ophthalmopathy a median roughly 6.3 months before onset.

The TCR sequence derives from a young man with Graves' hyperthyroidism. The material sequenced was blood. This sequence joins TRBV25-1 and TRBJ2-2, with D perhaps matching TRBD1 or TRBD2 (5 bases each). CDR3 sequence reads: CASSVGSLGRTFTGELFF. The CDR3 DNA sequence: TGTGCCAGCAGCGTCGGCTCATTGGGACGGACTTTCACCGGGGAGCTGTTTTTT.